A single sample gave rise to the 8 T cell receptor beta chains below, sequenced in a study of blood T cell repertoires in COVID-19. The repertoire was sequenced with immunoSEQ multiplex PCR; TCRdb's copy has only in-frame clones and lacks some. The sample holds around 92,000 clones, about 91% seen once. Sequencing used peripheral blood. The receptors were gathered from a woman of 80 years or more with active COVID-19.

This rearrangement joins TRBV7-9 to TRBJ2-1; 10 bases match TRBD2. Germline loops: CDR1 SEHNR, CDR2 FQNEAQ (reference sequence). After removal of 6 bases from V and 1 base from J, the junction contained 6 bases not matched to a gene. The CDR3 is 16 residues long. CDR3 bases: TGTGCCAGCAGTCCTTTTAGCGGGAGGTCCTACAATGAGCAGTTCTTC. It codes for CASSPFSGRSYNEQFF.

The chain uses TRBV2 and TRBJ2-7; 11 nucleotides agree with TRBD2. Germline V gene lookup returns CDR1 SNHLY and CDR2 FYNNEI. The CDR3 consists of 14 residues. V lost 8 bases to trimming and J lost 3 bases; unmatched junction nucleotides: 6. The DNA for the CDR3 is TGTGCCAGCTCCGGGACTAGCGGCCTCTACGAGCAGTACTTC. Amino acid sequence: CASSGTSGLYEQYF.

The V and J genes are TRBV28 and TRBJ2-7; possible D gene TRBD2, 6 bases. Germline-derived CDR1 and CDR2 are MDHEN and SYDVKM. Trimming shortened V by 5 bases and J by 3 bases, and 23 bases separated the two germline ends. The CDR3 is 17 amino acids. The DNA of the CDR3 is TGTGCCAGCAGTCCCGGGGGTAGCGCGAAACAAAACTACGAGCAGTACTTC. This sequence encodes CASSPGGSAKQNYEQYF.

Only one count was recorded for this clone. This chain connects TRBV7-3 to TRBJ2-4; D gene ambiguous. V was shortened by 2 bases and J by 3 bases, with 17 bases between the two germline ends. CDR1 SGHTA and CDR2 FQGTGA come from the germline V gene. This CDR3 contains 17 residues. The CDR3 sequence is CASSLPPIAANKNIQYF. The CDR3 DNA follows: TGTGCCAGCAGCTTACCCCCTATTGCCGCCAACAAAAACATTCAGTACTTC.

The V gene is TRBV9, the J gene TRBJ2-3; D is ambiguous. The germline gives CDR1 SGDLS, CDR2 YYNGEE. The CDR3 runs to 13 residues. V lost 4 bases, J lost 0 bases, and 6 bases lay in between. DNA of the CDR3: TGTGCCAGCAGCCCAGTCAGCACAGATACGCAGTATTTT. As protein: CASSPVSTDTQYF.

The chain uses TRBV7-2 and TRBJ2-7; TRBD2 matches 12 bases. Germline V lookup: CDR1 SGHTA, CDR2 FQGNSA. The ends lost 5 bases at V and 3 bases at J; junction bases unmatched: 5. The CDR3 runs 15 residues. Here the CDR3 DNA reads TGTGCCAGCAGCCCGACTAGCGGGAGCTACTACGAGCAGTACTTC. Amino acid sequence: CASSPTSGSYYEQYF. The whole variable domain, remainder taken from reference TRBV7-2 and TRBJ2-7, is GAGVSQSPSNKVTEKGKDVELRCDPISGHTALYWYRQSLGQGLEFLIYFQGNSAPDKSGLPSDRFSAERTGGSVSTLTIQRTQQEDSAVYLCASSPTSGSYYEQYFGPGTRLTVT.

The chain recombines TRBV4-3 with TRBJ2-4; TRBD2 matches 7 bases. CDR3 length: 15 residues. Germline V gene lookup returns CDR1 LGHNA and CDR2 YSLEER. Trimming took 1 base from V and 2 from J; bases not matched to a gene: 2. In DNA form, the CDR3 reads TGCGCCAGCAGCCAAGTCGGGGGGACCAAAAACATTCAGTACTTC. Translating gives CASSQVGGTKNIQYF.

This chain uses TRBV5-1 with TRBJ2-7; D not certain. CDR3 length: 12 residues. The V end lost 0 bases, the J end lost 4 bases, and 5 bases lay between the germline ends. Germline V gene data show CDR1 as SGHRS and CDR2 as YFSETQ. CDR3 nucleotides: TGCGCCAGCAGCTTGGTAGCTTACGAGCAGTACTTC. Residues: CASSLVAYEQYF.